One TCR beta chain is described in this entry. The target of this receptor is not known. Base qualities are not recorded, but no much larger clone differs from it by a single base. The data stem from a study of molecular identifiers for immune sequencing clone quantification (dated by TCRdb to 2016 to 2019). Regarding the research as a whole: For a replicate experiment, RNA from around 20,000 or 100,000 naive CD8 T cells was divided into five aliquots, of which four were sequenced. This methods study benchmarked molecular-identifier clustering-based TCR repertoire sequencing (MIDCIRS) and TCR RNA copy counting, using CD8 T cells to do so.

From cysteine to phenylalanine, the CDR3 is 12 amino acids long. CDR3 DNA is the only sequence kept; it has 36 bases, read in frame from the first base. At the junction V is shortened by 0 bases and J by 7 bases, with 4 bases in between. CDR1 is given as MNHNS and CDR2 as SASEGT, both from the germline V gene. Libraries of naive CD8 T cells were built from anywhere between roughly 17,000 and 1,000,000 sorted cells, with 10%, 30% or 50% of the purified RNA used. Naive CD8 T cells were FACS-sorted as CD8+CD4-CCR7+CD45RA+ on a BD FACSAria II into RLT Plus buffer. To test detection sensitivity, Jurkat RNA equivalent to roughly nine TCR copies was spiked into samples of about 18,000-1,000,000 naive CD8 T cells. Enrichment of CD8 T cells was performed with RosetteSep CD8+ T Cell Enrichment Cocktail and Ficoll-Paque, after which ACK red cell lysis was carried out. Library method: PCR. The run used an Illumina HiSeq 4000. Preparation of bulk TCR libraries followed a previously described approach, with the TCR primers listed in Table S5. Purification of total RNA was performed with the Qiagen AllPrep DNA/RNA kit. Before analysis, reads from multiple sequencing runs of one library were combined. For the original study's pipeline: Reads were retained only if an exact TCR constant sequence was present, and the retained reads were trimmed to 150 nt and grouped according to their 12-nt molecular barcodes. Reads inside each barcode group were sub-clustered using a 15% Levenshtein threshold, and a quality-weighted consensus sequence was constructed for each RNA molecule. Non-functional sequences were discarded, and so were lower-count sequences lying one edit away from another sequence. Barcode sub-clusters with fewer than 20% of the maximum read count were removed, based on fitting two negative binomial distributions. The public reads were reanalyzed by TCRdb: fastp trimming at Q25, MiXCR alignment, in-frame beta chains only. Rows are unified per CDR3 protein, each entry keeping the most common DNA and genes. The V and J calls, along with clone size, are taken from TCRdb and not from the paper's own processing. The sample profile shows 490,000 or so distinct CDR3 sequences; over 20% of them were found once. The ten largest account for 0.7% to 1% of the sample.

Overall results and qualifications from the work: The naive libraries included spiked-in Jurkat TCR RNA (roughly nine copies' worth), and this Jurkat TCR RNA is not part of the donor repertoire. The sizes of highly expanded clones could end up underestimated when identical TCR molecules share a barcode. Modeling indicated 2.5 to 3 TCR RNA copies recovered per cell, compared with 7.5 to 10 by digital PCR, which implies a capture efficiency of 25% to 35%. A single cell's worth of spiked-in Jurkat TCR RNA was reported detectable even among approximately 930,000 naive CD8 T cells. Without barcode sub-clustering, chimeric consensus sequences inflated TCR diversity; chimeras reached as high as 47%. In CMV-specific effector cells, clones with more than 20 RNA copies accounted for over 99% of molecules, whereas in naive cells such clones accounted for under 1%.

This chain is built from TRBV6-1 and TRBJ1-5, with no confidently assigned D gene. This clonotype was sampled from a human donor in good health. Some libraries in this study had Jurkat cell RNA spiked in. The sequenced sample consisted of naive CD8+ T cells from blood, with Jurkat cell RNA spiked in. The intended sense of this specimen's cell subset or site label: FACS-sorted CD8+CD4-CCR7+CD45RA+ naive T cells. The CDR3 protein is CASSEAIQPQHF. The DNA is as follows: TGTGCCAGCAGTGAAGCGATCCAGCCCCAGCATTTT.